Shown below are 17 T cell receptor beta chains from a single sample sequenced in a study of blood T cells in healthy people across ages. The second PCR ran about 6 to 11 cycles with a sample-barcoded 5' primer and J-beta primers. From the 5' RACE reads, TCRdb called clonotypes with MiXCR, one entry per CDR3 protein. The sample has roughly 2 million distinct CDR3 sequences, about 49% seen once. The sample consisted of blood. Every receptor here comes from a woman aged 40 to 50 in good health.

A few counts support this clonotype. The chain carries TRBV12-3 or TRBV12-4 and TRBJ1-2, with D maybe TRBD1 (6 bases). The CDR3 totals 17 residues. The germline V and J ends were trimmed by 3 bases and 0 bases, with 17 bases remaining between them. The CDR3 loop is CASSLGPGHLSNYGYTF. Written as DNA, the CDR3 is TGTGCCAGCAGTTTGGGCCCGGGACATCTATCTAACTATGGCTACACCTTC.

The J gene is TRBJ2-5, the V gene TRBV15, with TRBD1 as a possible D gene (5 bases). The V gene lost 0 bases and the J gene lost 4 bases, with 9 bases spanning the gap. This CDR3 is 14 amino acids long. CDR1 is LNHNV and CDR2 is YYDKDF in the germline V gene (reference sequence). Written as DNA, the CDR3 is TGTGCCACCAGCAGAGATGCAGGGCCAGAGACCCAGTACTTC. Translation gives CATSRDAGPETQYF.

This clonotype was observed a few times. V gene TRBV9 combines with J gene TRBJ2-1; 7 bases map to TRBD1. The CDR3 is made up of 15 amino acids. The V and J ends lost 4 bases and 7 bases, in that order; junction bases with no gene match: 11. Germline values: CDR1 SGDLS, CDR2 YYNGEE. The CDR3 loop reads CASSSRDRDKNEQFF. CDR3 bases: TGTGCCAGCAGCTCCCGGGACAGAGACAAAAATGAGCAGTTCTTC.

The V call is TRBV27, the J call TRBJ1-4; maybe TRBD1 (6 bases). This CDR3 spans 15 amino acids. V was clipped by 2 bases and J by 2 bases, with 9 bases between them. Germline lookup yields CDR1 MNHEY and CDR2 SMNVEV (reference sequence). For the CDR3, the DNA is TGTGCCAGCAGTTTACTCGGACAGACTAATGAAAAACTGTTTTTT. It specifies CASSLLGQTNEKLFF.

The rearrangement links TRBV5-6 to TRBJ2-3; D ambiguous. CDR1 and CDR2 from the germline V gene are SGHDT and YYEEEE. V gave up 7 bases and J gave up 3 bases, with 12 bases separating them. The CDR3 has 13 amino acids. The CDR3 reads CASGVLRTDTQYF. The CDR3 DNA follows: TGTGCCAGCGGAGTTTTAAGAACAGATACGCAGTATTTT.

V usage is TRBV20-1 and J usage is TRBJ2-3, with D perhaps given as TRBD1 or TRBD2 (6 bases each). Trimming shortened V by 2 bases and J by 4 bases, and 13 bases separated the two germline ends. This CDR3 region has 14 residues. The germline V gene encodes CDR1 DFQATT and CDR2 SNEGSKA (reference sequence). CDR3 loop: CSARRPGAADTQYF. CDR3 sequence (DNA): TGCAGTGCTAGACGTCCGGGGGCCGCAGATACGCAGTATTTT.

This chain uses TRBV6-5 with TRBJ1-6; D is possibly TRBD1 (5 bases). V was shortened by 4 bases and J by 6 bases, with 13 bases between the two germline ends. This CDR3 has 15 residues. Germline V gene lookup returns CDR1 MNHEY and CDR2 SVGAGI. The CDR3 is CASSSAGPTNSPLHF. Here the CDR3 DNA reads TGTGCCAGCAGTTCGGCAGGGCCAACTAATTCACCCCTCCACTTT.

This clonotype was found a few times. The chain joins TRBV9 to TRBJ2-5; D call uncertain. The CDR3 has 15 amino acids. Deletions cut 1 base from V and 2 bases from J, with 12 bases between. Germline V CDR1 and CDR2: SGDLS, YYNGEE. As DNA, the CDR3 is TGTGCCAGCAGCGTATCCTACAGCGAACAAGAGACCCAGTACTTC. This translates into CASSVSYSEQETQYF.

The genes are TRBV7-2 and TRBJ2-4; TRBD1 might be the D (6 bases). Trimming removed 1 base at V and 13 bases at J, with 14 bases between. The CDR3 has 13 amino acids. CDR1 is SGHTA, CDR2 FQGNSA, per germline. This chain's CDR3 is CASSLDVGTRQYF. For the CDR3, the DNA is TGTGCCAGCAGCTTAGATGTTGGGACACGGCAGTACTTC.

There are many counts of this clonotype. V usage is TRBV5-1 and J usage is TRBJ2-7; TRBD1 agrees at 12 bases. This CDR3 is built from 15 residues. The germline V gene encodes CDR1 SGHRS and CDR2 YFSETQ. The trim removed 4 bases at V and 2 bases at J, leaving 4 bases unmatched. The CDR3 DNA sequence: TGCGCCAGCAGCACGGGACAGGGGGCTCCCTACGAGCAGTACTTC. Translating it yields CASSTGQGAPYEQYF.

V is TRBV7-9 and J is TRBJ1-2, with 8 bases aligning to TRBD1. With V trimmed by 4 bases and J by 4 bases, 8 bases remained unmatched. The V gene's germline CDR1 is SEHNR and CDR2 FQNEAQ (reference sequence). The CDR3 totals 15 residues. CDR3 nucleotides: TGTGCCAGCAGCTGGACAGTTGACAGGGGCTATGGCTACACCTTC. It yields the protein CASSWTVDRGYGYTF.

This clonotype was seen a handful of times. The CDR3 protein is CASSLYLLGAEPATNEKLFF. The CDR3 DNA follows: TGTGCCAGCAGCTTATATTTGCTGGGGGCAGAACCCGCAACTAATGAAAAACTGTTTTTT. V is TRBV7-8 and J is TRBJ1-4; D is perhaps TRBD1 (6 bases). The CDR3 has 20 residues. Trimming left V 2 bases short and J 0 bases short, with 22 bases between. The germline CDR1 and CDR2 sequences are SGHVS and FQNEAQ.

The CDR3 sequence: CSASRAGPETQYF. DNA for the CDR3: TGCAGTGCTAGCAGGGCAGGGCCAGAGACCCAGTACTTC. This chain uses TRBV20-1 with TRBJ2-5; D may be TRBD1 (5 bases). Trimming left V 3 bases short and J 4 bases short, with 12 bases between. The germline V gene encodes CDR1 DFQATT and CDR2 SNEGSKA (reference sequence). The CDR3 has 13 amino acids.

This clonotype has only a few counts. The rearrangement joins TRBV9 to TRBJ1-2; D is possibly TRBD1 (5 bases). Trimming cost V 4 bases and J 2 bases, with 12 bases left between them. CDR3 length: 14 residues. Per germline, CDR1 SGDLS and CDR2 YYNGEE. The CDR3 protein is CASSQSGENYGYTF. CDR3 nucleotides: TGTGCCAGCAGCCAGTCGGGGGAAAACTATGGCTACACCTTC.

The chain uses TRBV28 and TRBJ2-1; 10 nucleotides match TRBD2. The CDR3 has 16 residues. The junction had 6 bases not matched to a gene; V was cut back by 3 bases and J by 4 bases. CDR1 is MDHEN, CDR2 SYDVKM, per germline. CDR3 DNA sequence: TGTGCCAGCAGTTTGTACAGCGGGGGGGCATACAATGAGCAGTTCTTC. Its translation is CASSLYSGGAYNEQFF.

This clonotype has only one observation. This chain links TRBV28 with TRBJ2-1, with D tentatively TRBD2 (5 bases). CDR1 and CDR2 from the germline V gene are MDHEN and SYDVKM. This CDR3 spans 14 amino acids. V was pared by 2 bases and J by 12 bases, with 17 bases between. Written as DNA, the CDR3 is TGTGCCAGCAGTTTAGAGTCCCCACTAGTTGTGCAGTTCTTC. Translating it yields CASSLESPLVVQFF. Together with reference TRBV28 and TRBJ2-1, the CDR3 gives the full variable domain: DVKVTQSSRYLVKRTGEKVFLECVQDMDHENMFWYRQDPGLGLRLIYFSYDVKMKEKGDIPEGYSVSREKKERFSLILESASTNQTSMYLCASSLESPLVVQFFGPGTRLTVL.

This clonotype has only a few counts. The V call is TRBV29-1, the J call TRBJ2-5; 8 nucleotides line up with TRBD1. The CDR3 length is 12 residues. V lost 6 bases, J lost 11 bases, and 11 bases stayed unmatched. Germline CDR1 SQVTM, CDR2 ANQGSEA. The CDR3 spells CSVGRQGKEQYF. The CDR3 DNA reads TGCAGCGTCGGAAGACAGGGGAAAGAGCAGTACTTC.